The text below deals with one T cell receptor (beta chain). Its target is unknown. The entry originates in a study of T cell repertoires in cytomegalovirus infection. About the research overall: CMV epitopes in the study were HLA-C-restricted (recently identified) and HLA-B-restricted (well studied). CMV infection together with matching HLA type was indicated by public TCR beta signatures. Study-wide results and limits: Dominating the ex vivo response were HLA-C-restricted CMV-specific TCR beta clonotypes. Accumulated public TCR beta family frequency recognized individuals carrying CMV together with the relevant HLA.

Each CDR3 protein gets one entry after TCRdb re-called the reads with MiXCR. The data hold approximately 990,000 distinct CDR3 sequences, with approximately 32% observed a single time. The sequence was collected from a human donor in good health (CMV status not recorded). Some clones in this sample may be carry-over from other donors' samples. The sequencing used cultured CD8+ T cells from PBMCs, collected from culture after CMV antigen stimulation.

The CDR3 protein is CANNPGFEGGELFF. In nucleotides, the CDR3 is TGTGCCAACAACCCAGGGTTCGAGGGCGGGGAGCTGTTTTTT. This chain links TRBV7-6 with TRBJ2-2; D assignment may be TRBD1 or TRBD2 (5 bases each). The CDR3 extends over 14 amino acids. Germline V gene data show CDR1 as SGHVS and CDR2 as FNYEAQ. V lost 10 bases and J lost 7, with 19 bases in between. The variable domain in full, with the rest retrieved from reference TRBV7-6 and TRBJ2-2, is GAGVSQSPRYKVTKRGQDVALRCDPISGHVSLYWYRQALGQGPEFLTYFNYEAQQDKSGLPNDRFSAERPEGSISTLTIQRTEQRDSAMYRCANNPGFEGGELFFGEGSRLTVL.